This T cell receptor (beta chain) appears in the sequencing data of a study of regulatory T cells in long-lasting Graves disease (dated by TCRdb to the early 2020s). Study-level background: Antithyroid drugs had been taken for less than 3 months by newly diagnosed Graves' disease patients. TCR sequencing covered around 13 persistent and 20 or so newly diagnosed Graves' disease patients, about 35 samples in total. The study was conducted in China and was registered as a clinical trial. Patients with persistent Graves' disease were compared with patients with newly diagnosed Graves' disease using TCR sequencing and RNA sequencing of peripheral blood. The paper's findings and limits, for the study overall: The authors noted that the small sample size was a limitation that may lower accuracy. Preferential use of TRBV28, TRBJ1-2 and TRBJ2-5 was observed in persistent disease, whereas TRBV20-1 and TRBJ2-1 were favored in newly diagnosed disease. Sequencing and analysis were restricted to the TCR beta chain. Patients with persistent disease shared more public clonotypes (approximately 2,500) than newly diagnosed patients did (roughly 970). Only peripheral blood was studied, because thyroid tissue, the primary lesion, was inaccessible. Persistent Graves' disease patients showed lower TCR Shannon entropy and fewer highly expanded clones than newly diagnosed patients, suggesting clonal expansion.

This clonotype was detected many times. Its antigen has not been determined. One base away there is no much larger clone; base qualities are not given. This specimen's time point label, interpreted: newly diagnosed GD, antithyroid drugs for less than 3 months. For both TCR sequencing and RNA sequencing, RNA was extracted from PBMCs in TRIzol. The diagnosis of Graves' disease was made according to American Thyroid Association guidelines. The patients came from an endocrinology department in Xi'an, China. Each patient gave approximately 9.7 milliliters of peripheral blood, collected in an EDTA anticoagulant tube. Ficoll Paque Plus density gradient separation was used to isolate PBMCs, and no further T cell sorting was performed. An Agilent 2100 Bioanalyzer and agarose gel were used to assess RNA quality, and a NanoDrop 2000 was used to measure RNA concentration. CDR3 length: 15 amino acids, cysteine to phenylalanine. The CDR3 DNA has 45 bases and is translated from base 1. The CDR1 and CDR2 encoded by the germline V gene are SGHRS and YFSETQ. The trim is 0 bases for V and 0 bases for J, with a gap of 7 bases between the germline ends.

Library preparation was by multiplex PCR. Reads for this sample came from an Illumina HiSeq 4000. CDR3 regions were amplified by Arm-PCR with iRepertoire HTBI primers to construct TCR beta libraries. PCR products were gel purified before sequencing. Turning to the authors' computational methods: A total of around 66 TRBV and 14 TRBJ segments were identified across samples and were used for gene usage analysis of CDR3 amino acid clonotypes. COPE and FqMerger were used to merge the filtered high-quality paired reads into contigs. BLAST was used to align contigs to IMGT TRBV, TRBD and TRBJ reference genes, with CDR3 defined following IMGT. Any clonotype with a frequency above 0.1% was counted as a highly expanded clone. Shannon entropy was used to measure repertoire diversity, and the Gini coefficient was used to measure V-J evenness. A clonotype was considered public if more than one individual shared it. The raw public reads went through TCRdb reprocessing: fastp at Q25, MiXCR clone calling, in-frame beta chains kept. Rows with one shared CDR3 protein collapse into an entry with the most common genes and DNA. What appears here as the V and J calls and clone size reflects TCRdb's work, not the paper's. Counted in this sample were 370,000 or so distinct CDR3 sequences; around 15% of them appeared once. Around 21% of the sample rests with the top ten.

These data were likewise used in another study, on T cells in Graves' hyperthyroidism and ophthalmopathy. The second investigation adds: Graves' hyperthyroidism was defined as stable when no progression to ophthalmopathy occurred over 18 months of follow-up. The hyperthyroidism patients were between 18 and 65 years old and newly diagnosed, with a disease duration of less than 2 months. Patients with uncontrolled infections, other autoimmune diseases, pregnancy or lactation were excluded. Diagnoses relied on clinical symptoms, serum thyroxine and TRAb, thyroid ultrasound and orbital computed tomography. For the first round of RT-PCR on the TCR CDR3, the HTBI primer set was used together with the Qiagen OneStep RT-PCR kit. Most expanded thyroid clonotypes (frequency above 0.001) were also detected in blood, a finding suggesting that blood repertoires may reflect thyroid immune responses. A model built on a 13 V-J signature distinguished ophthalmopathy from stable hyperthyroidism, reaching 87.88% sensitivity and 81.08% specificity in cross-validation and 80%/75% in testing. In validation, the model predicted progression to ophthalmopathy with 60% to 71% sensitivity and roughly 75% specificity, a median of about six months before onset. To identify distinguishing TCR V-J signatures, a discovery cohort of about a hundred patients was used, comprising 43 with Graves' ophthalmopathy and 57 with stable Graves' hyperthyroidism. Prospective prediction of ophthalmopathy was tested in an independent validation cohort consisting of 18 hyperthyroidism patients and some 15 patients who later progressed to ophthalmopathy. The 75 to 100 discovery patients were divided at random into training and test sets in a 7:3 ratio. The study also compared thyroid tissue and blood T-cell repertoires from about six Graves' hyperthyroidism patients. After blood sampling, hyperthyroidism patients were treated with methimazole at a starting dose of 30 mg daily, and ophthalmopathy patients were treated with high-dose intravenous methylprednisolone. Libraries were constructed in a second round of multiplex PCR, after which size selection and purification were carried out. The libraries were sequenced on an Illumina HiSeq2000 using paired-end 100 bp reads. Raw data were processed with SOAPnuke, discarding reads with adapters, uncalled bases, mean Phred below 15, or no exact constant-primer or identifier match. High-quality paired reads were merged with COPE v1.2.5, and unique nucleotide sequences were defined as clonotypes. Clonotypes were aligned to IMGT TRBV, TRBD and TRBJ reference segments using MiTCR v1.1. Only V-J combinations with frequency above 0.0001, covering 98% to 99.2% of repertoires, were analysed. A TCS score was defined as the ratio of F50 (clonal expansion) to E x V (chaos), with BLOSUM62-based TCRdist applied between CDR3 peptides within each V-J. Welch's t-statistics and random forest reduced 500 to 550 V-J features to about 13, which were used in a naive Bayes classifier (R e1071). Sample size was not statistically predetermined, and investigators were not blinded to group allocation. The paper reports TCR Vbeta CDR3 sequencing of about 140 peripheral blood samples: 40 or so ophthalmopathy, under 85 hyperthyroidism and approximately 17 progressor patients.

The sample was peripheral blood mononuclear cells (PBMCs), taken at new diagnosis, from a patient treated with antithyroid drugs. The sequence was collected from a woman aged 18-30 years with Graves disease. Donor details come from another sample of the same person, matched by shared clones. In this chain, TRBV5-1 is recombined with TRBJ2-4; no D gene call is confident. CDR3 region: CASSLGELAKNIQYF. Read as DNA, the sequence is TGCGCCAGCAGCTTGGGAGAGCTAGCCAAAAACATTCAGTACTTC.